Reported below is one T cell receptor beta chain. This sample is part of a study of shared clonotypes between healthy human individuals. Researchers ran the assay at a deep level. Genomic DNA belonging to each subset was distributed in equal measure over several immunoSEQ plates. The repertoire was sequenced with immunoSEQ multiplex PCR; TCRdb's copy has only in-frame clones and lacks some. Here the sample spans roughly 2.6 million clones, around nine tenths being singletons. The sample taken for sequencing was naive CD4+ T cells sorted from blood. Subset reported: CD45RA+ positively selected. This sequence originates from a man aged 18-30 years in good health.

DNA of the CDR3: TGTGCCATCAGTGCGGGGCCGGGGGCCAAAAACATTCAGTACTTC. Translation gives CAISAGPGAKNIQYF. The chain combines TRBV10-3 with TRBJ2-4; D is perhaps TRBD1 or TRBD2 (5 bases each). Trimming cost V 4 bases and J 1 base, with 11 bases left between them. CDR3 length: 15 residues. CDR1 is ENHRY, CDR2 SYGVKD, per germline.